This T cell receptor beta chain was sequenced in a study of cytomegalovirus exposure and HLA in healthy donors. Study outcomes and limitations: A few V segments could not be told apart, such as TRBV6-2 and TRBV6-3, and were left out. A few chains linked to CMV were shown in vitro to be specific for CMV antigens. Analyses of presence and absence presupposed an approximately uniform sequencing depth across donors.

Comment on this clone: Antigen: not known.

The CDR3 is made up of 12 amino acids. J gave up 6 bases and V 11 bases, and 6 bases lay outside the gene matches. Germline CDR1 and CDR2: SGHVS and FNYEAQ. The primer mix had 60 Vbeta and 13 Jbeta primers. TCRdb's table, derived via immunoSEQ multiplex PCR, lists solely in-frame clones and lacks some. This sample carries some 30,000 clones, with around 3.6% going to the ten biggest clones. The J gene is TRBJ2-1, the V gene TRBV7-6; 8 bases are shared with TRBD1. The TCR originated in a man aged 35 to 55 in good health and CMV-seronegative. Sequenced sample: PBMCs. The CDR3 DNA sequence: TGTGCCTCCCTCGACAGGGGCAATGAGCAGTTCTTC. This encodes CASLDRGNEQFF. The complete variable domain, with remaining parts taken from reference TRBV7-6 and TRBJ2-1, reads GAGVSQSPRYKVTKRGQDVALRCDPISGHVSLYWYRQALGQGPEFLTYFNYEAQQDKSGLPNDRFSAERPEGSISTLTIQRTEQRDSAMYRCASLDRGNEQFFGPGTRLTVL.